The 19 T cell receptor beta chains below all came from one sample that was sequenced in a study of regulatory T cells in long-lasting Graves disease. The time point denotes: newly diagnosed GD, antithyroid drugs for less than 3 months. The authors made the TCR library using RNA they extracted from PBMCs. HTBI primers from iRepertoire and Arm-PCR of CDR3 regions yielded the TCR beta libraries. TCRdb fed the multiplex PCR reads into MiXCR, producing one record per CDR3 protein. The sample includes 350,000 to 500,000 distinct CDR3 sequences, about a sixth of them seen just once. These data were also reused for a study on T cells in Graves' hyperthyroidism and ophthalmopathy.

This sample comprised peripheral blood mononuclear cells (PBMCs), obtained at new diagnosis, from a patient treated with antithyroid drugs. Source of these receptors: a woman in her thirties with Graves disease.

Ten or more counts support this clonotype. J is TRBJ1-3 and V is TRBV4-1; D is uncertain. Trimming pared 1 base from V and 3 bases from J, leaving 4 bases between. Per germline, CDR1 MGHRA and CDR2 YSYEKL. The CDR3 is 13 residues long. The DNA for the CDR3 is TGCGCCAGCAGCCAAGTCCGTGGAAACACCATATATTTT. Its protein product is CASSQVRGNTIYF.

This clonotype appeared a few times. The chain has TRBV15 and TRBJ2-1, with D unclear. Trimming removed 8 bases at V and 5 bases at J, with 13 bases between. The CDR3 is made up of 13 amino acids. The V gene's germline CDR1 is LNHNV and CDR2 YYDKDF (reference sequence). Here the CDR3 reads CATGWAEDNEQFF. In DNA form, the CDR3 reads TGTGCCACCGGGTGGGCCGAGGACAATGAGCAGTTCTTC.

This clonotype was detected many times. V is TRBV20-1 and J is TRBJ2-4; D ambiguous. The germline V gene has CDR1 DFQATT and CDR2 SNEGSKA (reference sequence). The V and J ends lost 5 bases and 0 bases respectively, with 20 bases between them. The CDR3 spans 17 residues. CDR3 in amino acids: CSARRELTSLAKNIQYF. CDR3 nucleotide sequence: TGCAGTGCTCGGCGTGAATTGACATCCCTAGCCAAAAACATTCAGTACTTC.

This clonotype occurred many times. The gene calls are TRBV6-1 and TRBJ1-2, with D possibly matching TRBD1 (5 bases). Germline loops: CDR1 MNHNS, CDR2 SASEGT. This CDR3 has 13 amino acids. Trimming removed 7 bases from V and 6 bases from J, with 15 bases in between. The CDR3 DNA is TGTGCCAGCAAGAGGGGTTCAACTGATGGCTACACCTTC. Protein: CASKRGSTDGYTF.

This clonotype was detected ten times or more. This rearrangement joins TRBV30 to TRBJ1-2; a possible D gene is TRBD1 (5 bases). The CDR3 length is 14 residues. V dropped 3 bases and J dropped 6 bases, with 17 bases sitting between them. In germline, CDR1 is GTSNPN, CDR2 SVGIG (reference sequence). CDR3 DNA sequence: TGTGCCTGGAGCCCAGGTGGGGGATCGCATGGCTACACCTTC. Translated, it gives CAWSPGGGSHGYTF.

A remark on this clonotype: This sequence may be a read error, since a much larger clone differs from it by one base. This chain links TRBV3-1 with TRBJ1-4; 11 positions match TRBD1. CDR3 length equals 14 residues. Germline V gene data show CDR1 as LGHDT and CDR2 as YNNKEL (reference sequence). The CDR3 DNA is TGTGCCAGCAGCCGGACAGGGGGCGAGGAAAATCTGTTTTTT. Its translation is CASSRTGGEENLFF.

This clonotype was detected only a few times. The chain uses TRBV29-1 and TRBJ1-5; D not resolved. Germline CDR1 reads SQVTM; CDR2 reads ANQGSEA. CDR3 length equals 13 residues. Between the trimmed V and J ends, which lost 5 bases and 6 bases, there was a span of 14 bases. For the CDR3, the DNA is TGCAGCGTTCTATCCGGGGTTGGTCAGCCCCAGCATTTT. Translated: CSVLSGVGQPQHF.

With respect to this clonotype: In this CDR3 the conserved last residue, phenylalanine or tryptophan, is missing, so a read error is likely. V and J are TRBV7-2 and TRBJ2-7; D remains ambiguous. The germline V and J ends were trimmed by 1 base and 6 bases, with 7 bases remaining between them. CDR1 SGHTA and CDR2 FQGNSA come from the germline V gene. CDR3 length: 12 residues. The CDR3 nucleotides read TGTGCCAGCAGCTTAGAGGTCGGCGAGCAGTACATC. This gives the protein CASSLEVGEQYI.

The table lists this clonotype with a few counts. CDR3 sequence reads: CATSRAGGQDEAFF. DNA for the CDR3: TGTGCCACCAGCAGGGCCGGGGGGCAAGATGAAGCTTTCTTT. The rearrangement links TRBV15 to TRBJ1-1, with a weak D call TRBD1 (6 bases). Germline lookup yields CDR1 LNHNV and CDR2 YYDKDF (reference sequence). This CDR3 comprises 14 residues. V was shortened by 3 bases and J by 7 bases, with 15 bases between the two germline ends.

This clonotype has a handful of counts. V gene TRBV7-2 combines with J gene TRBJ1-6, with TRBD1 as a possible D gene (5 bases). Trimming pared 4 bases from V and 0 bases from J, leaving 13 bases between. The germline V gene has CDR1 SGHTA and CDR2 FQGNSA. The length of the CDR3 is 17 residues. The CDR3 region is CASSSQGAGSYNSPLHF. In DNA form, the CDR3 reads TGTGCCAGCAGCTCCCAGGGTGCGGGCTCCTATAATTCACCCCTCCACTTT.

About this clonotype: Being one base from a much bigger clone, this may be a read error. The chain has TRBV7-2 and TRBJ1-2, with unresolved D. Germline V CDR1 and CDR2: SGHTA, FQGNSA. The CDR3 sequence is 13 residues long. Trimming cost V 5 bases and J 2 bases, with 9 bases left between them. The CDR3 region is CASSPRVNYGYTF. DNA of the CDR3: TGTGCCAGCAGCCCCCGGGTAAACTATGGCTACACCTTC.

V gene TRBV28 combines with J gene TRBJ1-4; TRBD1 matches at 10 bases. Germline V gene data show CDR1 as MDHEN and CDR2 as SYDVKM. The CDR3 has 15 amino acids. The V segment lost 5 bases and the J segment 8 bases; nucleotides outside the gene matches: 8. The CDR3 spells CASSPAGTGDEKLFF. CDR3 sequence (DNA): TGTGCCAGCAGTCCCGCCGGGACAGGGGACGAAAAACTGTTTTTT.

This clonotype showed up many times. This chain links TRBV3-1 with TRBJ2-4, with 10 bases lining up with TRBD1. CDR1 and CDR2 (germline): LGHDT, YNNKEL (reference sequence). This CDR3 comprises 14 residues. Trimming took 4 bases from V and 8 from J; bases not matched to a gene: 5. CDR3 protein: CASSLRDRGDIQYF. The CDR3 coding sequence is TGTGCCAGCAGCCTCCGGGACAGGGGAGACATTCAGTACTTC.

About this clonotype itself: A much larger clone differs from this one at a single base, so this may be a read error. J is TRBJ2-3 and V is TRBV7-2, with TRBD2 matching 8 bases. There are 14 residues in the CDR3. Germline V lookup: CDR1 SGHTA, CDR2 FQGNSA. V lost 8 bases to trimming and J lost 4 bases; unmatched junction nucleotides: 8. CDR3 loop: CASVSSGSADTQYF. As DNA, the CDR3 is TGTGCCAGCGTATCAAGCGGGAGCGCAGATACGCAGTATTTT. The complete variable domain, with remaining parts taken from reference TRBV7-2 and TRBJ2-3, reads GAGVSQSPSNKVTEKGKDVELRCDPISGHTALYWYRQSLGQGLEFLIYFQGNSAPDKSGLPSDRFSAERTGGSVSTLTIQRTQQEDSAVYLCASVSSGSADTQYFGPGTRLTVL.

The genes are TRBV20-1 and TRBJ2-1; 8 bases are a match to TRBD1. The CDR3 sequence is 16 residues long. Trimming cost V 3 bases and J 1 base; bases outside gene matches: 8. Germline CDR1 DFQATT, CDR2 SNEGSKA (reference sequence). The CDR3 region is CSASLRTGRSYNEQFF. The CDR3 coding sequence is TGCAGTGCTAGCCTCAGGACAGGGCGATCCTACAATGAGCAGTTCTTC.

This clonotype was seen repeatedly, ten times or more. The chain links TRBV28 to TRBJ2-7; 7 bases map to TRBD2. V lost 9 bases to trimming and J lost 5 bases; unmatched junction nucleotides: 10. The length of the CDR3 is 13 residues. CDR1 and CDR2 (germline): MDHEN, SYDVKM. The CDR3: CASRLASGHEQYF. The CDR3 bases are TGTGCCAGTCGTTTGGCTAGCGGCCACGAGCAGTACTTC.

This clonotype was detected many times. This chain links TRBV6-1 with TRBJ1-2; D might be TRBD1 (5 bases). Trimming removed 6 bases from V and 4 bases from J, with 15 bases in between. Germline V gene data show CDR1 as MNHNS and CDR2 as SASEGT. This CDR3 comprises 14 residues. This CDR3 is CASRLRQPSYGYTF. DNA of the CDR3: TGTGCCAGCAGACTGCGACAGCCGTCCTATGGCTACACCTTC.

This clonotype occurred a few times. V is TRBV4-1 and J is TRBJ2-2; the D gene is possibly TRBD2 (6 bases). The V gene's germline CDR1 is MGHRA and CDR2 YSYEKL. V lost 4 bases and J 4 bases, leaving 10 bases between the germline ends. This CDR3 comprises 14 residues. CDR3 coding DNA: TGCGCCAGCAGCCCGGGACTGGCCACCGGGGAGCTGTTTTTT. Its translation: CASSPGLATGELFF.

This clonotype was counted a few times. The genes are TRBV4-1 and TRBJ2-4; D is unresolved. This CDR3 has 16 residues. V lost 2 bases, J lost 1 base, and 12 bases lay in between. Germline-derived CDR1 and CDR2 are MGHRA and YSYEKL. DNA of the CDR3: TGCGCCAGCAGCCAACCCCGGACCCGCGCCAAAAACATTCAGTACTTC. Its protein is CASSQPRTRAKNIQYF.